This T cell receptor (beta chain) was captured by sequencing in a study of Graves' ophthalmopathy and Graves' hyperthyroidism. The sequenced template was RNA, covering the TCR beta CDR3 region. Second-round multiplex PCR followed a first-round RT-PCR using HTBI primers. TCRdb reanalysed the multiplex PCR reads using MiXCR and keeps one entry per CDR3 protein. The profile shows more than 1,000,000 distinct CDR3 sequences, about two fifths of them singletons. This clonotype was recorded many times. The clonotype originates from an adult man with Graves' hyperthyroidism. The sample consisted of peripheral blood or thyroid tissue (not recorded which).

CDR3 residues: CASSQHLSGANVLTF. The CDR3 bases are TGTGCCAGCAGCCAGCACCTCTCTGGGGCCAACGTCCTGACTTTC. J is TRBJ2-6 and V is TRBV14; unclear D gene. V lost 3 bases and J 0 bases, leaving 6 bases between the germline ends. The CDR3 has 15 amino acids. Germline CDR1 SGHDN, CDR2 FVKESK. Full variable domain (rest looked up from reference TRBV14 and TRBJ2-6): EAGVTQFPSHSVIEKGQTVTLRCDPISGHDNLYWYRRVMGKEIKFLLHFVKESKQDESGMPNNRFLAERTGGTYSTLKVQPAELEDSGVYFCASSQHLSGANVLTFGAGSRLTVL.